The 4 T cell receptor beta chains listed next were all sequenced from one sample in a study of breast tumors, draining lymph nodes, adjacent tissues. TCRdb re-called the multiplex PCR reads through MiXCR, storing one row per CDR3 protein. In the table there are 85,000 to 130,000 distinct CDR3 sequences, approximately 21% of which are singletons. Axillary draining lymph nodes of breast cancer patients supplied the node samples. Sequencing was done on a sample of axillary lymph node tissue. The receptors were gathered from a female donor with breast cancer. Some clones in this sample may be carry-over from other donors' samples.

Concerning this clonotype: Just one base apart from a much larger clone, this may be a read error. CDR3 sequence reads: CVSSPELAGVETQYF. Here the CDR3 DNA reads TGCGTCAGCAGCCCCGAACTTGCGGGAGTCGAGACCCAGTACTTC. This sequence joins TRBV4-1 and TRBJ2-5; TRBD2 agrees at 7 bases. The length of the CDR3 is 15 residues. From germline, CDR1 is MGHRA and CDR2 YSYEKL.

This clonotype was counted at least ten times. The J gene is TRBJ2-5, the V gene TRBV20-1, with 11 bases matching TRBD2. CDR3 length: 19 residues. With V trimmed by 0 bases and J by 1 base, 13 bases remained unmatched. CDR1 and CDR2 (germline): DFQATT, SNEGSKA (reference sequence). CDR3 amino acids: CSARDILAGGRSPQETQYF. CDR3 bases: TGCAGTGCTAGAGATATCCTAGCGGGAGGCCGATCACCCCAAGAGACCCAGTACTTC.

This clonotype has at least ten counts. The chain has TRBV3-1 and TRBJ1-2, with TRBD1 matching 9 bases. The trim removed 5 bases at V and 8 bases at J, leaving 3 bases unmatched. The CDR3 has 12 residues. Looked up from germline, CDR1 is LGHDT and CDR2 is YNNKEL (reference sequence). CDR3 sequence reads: CASSRTGDGYTF. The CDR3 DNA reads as TGTGCCAGCAGCAGGACAGGGGACGGCTACACCTTC.

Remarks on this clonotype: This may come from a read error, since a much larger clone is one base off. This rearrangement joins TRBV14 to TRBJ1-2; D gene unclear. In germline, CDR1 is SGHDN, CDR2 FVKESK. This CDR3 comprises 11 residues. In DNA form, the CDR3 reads TGTGCCAGCAGCCAAGACTATGACTACACCTTC. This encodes CASSQDYDYTF.